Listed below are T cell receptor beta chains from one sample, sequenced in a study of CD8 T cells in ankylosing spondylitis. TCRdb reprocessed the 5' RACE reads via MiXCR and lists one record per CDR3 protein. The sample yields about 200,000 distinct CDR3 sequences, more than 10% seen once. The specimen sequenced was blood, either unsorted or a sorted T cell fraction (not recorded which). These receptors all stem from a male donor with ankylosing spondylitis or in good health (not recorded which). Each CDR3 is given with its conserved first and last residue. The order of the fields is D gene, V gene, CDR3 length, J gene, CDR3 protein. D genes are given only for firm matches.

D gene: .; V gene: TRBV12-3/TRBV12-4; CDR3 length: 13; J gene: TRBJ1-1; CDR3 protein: CASSLNRETEAFF
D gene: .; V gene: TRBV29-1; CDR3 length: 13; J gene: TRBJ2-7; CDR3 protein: CSVETDSFNEQYF
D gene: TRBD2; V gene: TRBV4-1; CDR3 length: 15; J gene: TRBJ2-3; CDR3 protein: CASKTSSGEGDTQYF
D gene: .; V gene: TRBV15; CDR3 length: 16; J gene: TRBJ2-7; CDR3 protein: CATSSRPEYTSYEQYF
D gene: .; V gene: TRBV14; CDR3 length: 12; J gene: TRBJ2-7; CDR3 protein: CASSLLLSEQYF
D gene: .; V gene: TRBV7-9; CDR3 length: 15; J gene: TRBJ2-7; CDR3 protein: CASSQGAGSSYEQYF
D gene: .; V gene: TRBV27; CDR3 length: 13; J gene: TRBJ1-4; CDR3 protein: CASSFWGGEKLFF
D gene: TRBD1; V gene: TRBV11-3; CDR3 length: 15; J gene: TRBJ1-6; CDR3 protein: CASSSDRERGSPLHF
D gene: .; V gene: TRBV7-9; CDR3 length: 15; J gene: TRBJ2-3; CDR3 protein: CASSSRVGQADTQYF
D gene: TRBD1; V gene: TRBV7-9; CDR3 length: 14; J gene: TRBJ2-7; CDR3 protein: CASSLYGTAYEQYF
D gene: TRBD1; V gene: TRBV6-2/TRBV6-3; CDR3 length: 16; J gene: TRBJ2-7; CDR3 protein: CASRSTGQGLLYEQYF
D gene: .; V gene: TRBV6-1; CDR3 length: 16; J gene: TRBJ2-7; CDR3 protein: CASSKIQGPLGGEQYF
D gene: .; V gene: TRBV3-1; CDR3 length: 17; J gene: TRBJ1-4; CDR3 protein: CASSKEVPDIQLRELFF
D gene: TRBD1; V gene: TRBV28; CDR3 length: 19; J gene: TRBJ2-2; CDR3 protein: CASSLGPGTGGLNTGELFF
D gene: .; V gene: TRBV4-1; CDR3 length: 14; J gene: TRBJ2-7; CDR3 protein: CASSQRDSIYEQYF
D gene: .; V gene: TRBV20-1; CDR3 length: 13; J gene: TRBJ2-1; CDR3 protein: CSGRGSSYNEQFF
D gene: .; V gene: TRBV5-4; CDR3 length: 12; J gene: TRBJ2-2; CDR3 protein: CASSPDSGELFF
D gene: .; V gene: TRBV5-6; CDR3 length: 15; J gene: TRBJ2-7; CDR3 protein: CASSPGTSGPYEQYF
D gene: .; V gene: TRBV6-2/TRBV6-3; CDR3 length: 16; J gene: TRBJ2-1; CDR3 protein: CASSYSIADAYNEQFF